This T cell receptor (beta chain) originates from a study of CXCR3-negative and CXCR3-positive naive CD8 T cells. Each TRB cDNA library was prepared by 5' RACE (with UMI labels). TCRdb reprocessed the 5' RACE reads, keeping one entry per CDR3 protein, no DNA. Its table records under 110,000 distinct CDR3 sequences. As regards this clonotype: The antigen remains unidentified.

General study points: Relative to CXCR3-negative naive cells, CXCR3-positive naive cells had more hydrophobic TRB CDR3s.

The receptor was derived from a human donor in good health. Some clones in this sample may be carry-over from other donors' samples. Sample: naive CXCR3+ CD8+ T cells from blood. Subset described: CD45RO-CCR7+CD27+CD95- naive CD8+ T cells expressing CXCR3 (TNR3+).

The CDR3 here is CATSKSRAGPNHNEQFF. The chain uses TRBV15 and TRBJ2-1; the TCRdb call, TRBD2, lacks DNA for checking. This CDR3 comprises 17 residues. From germline, CDR1 is LNHNV and CDR2 YYDKDF (reference sequence).